This TCR beta chain was obtained from a study of beta chain features in type 1 diabetes (dated by TCRdb to 2016 to 2019). Some background on the complete study: Mean age, gender distribution, total cell number and subset yield did not differ between patients and healthy donors. In the study, recently diagnosed type 1 diabetes patients and matched healthy donors were compared on the TCRB repertoires of their sorted circulating CD4+ T cell subsets. Regulatory and stem cell-like memory subsets were obtained from only 8 patients and about 8 healthy donors, while naive and central memory subsets were obtained from all 30 or so donors. A total of roughly 100,000,000 sorted cells were examined across all samples, and the number of cells per subset was strongly correlated with RNA yield.

Study-wide findings and limitations: Type 1 diabetes patients showed a moderate but significant shortening of TCRB CDR3 length in all four CD4+ subsets. Sequencing cDNA rather than genomic DNA could over-represent highly expressing activated cells, although activation and CD3 levels did not differ between groups. Naive, central memory and regulatory TCRB repertoires appeared to be more similar among patients than among healthy donors. Shorter templates might be favored by PCR, yet because patient and control samples were amplified and corrected together, any such skew would affect both groups equally. Because the HLA sub-analyses included only small numbers of individuals, any influence of HLA type on TCRB rearrangement was left unresolved. Patients with type 1 diabetes made fewer insertions and deleted more nucleotides at VDJ recombination sites, implying thymic rearrangement abnormalities.

The High Capacity cDNA Reverse Transcription Kit was used to reverse transcribe all of the isolated RNA, meaning that expressed TCRB transcripts were what got sequenced. Naive, central memory and regulatory T cell samples underwent deep immunoSEQ sequencing, averaging about 3.57 million total reads per sample. After sorted cells were lysed in RLT buffer, RNA was extracted with DNase-treated RNeasy Micro or Mini kits, with the choice depending on cell number. To prevent cross-contamination, every cell subset was processed on its own, while patient and healthy donor samples were processed together. Using the immunoSEQ multiplex PCR, TCRB sequences were amplified from cDNA into 87-bp fragments spanning the CDR3 region. Amplicons were sequenced on the Illumina HiSeq platform. Concerning the study's data processing: PCR bias was corrected computationally using synthetic template baselines, and reads within Hamming distance 2 were collapsed, with unmergeable singletons discarded. By aligning reads against IMGT, V, D and J genes, CDR3 length, and insertions or deletions at six rearrangement sites were assigned. Clonotype counts were normalized to sorted cell number within each subset before computing true diversity and Gini coefficients with the tcR R package. Repertoire sharing was quantified using the overlap coefficient calculated on TCRB nucleotide sequences. As a proxy for the pre-selection repertoire, out-of-frame TCRB sequences from naive cells were analyzed. The clones in this table, taken by TCRdb from immuneACCESS, are in-frame only. Not every clone is retained; where verified, under half of the shortfall comes from an unresolved V gene, and the cause of the rest is unknown. That table supplies the V and J calls and clone size; D and trimming were determined from the DNA. This sample has about 340,000 clones in its table, and roughly 13% of those were observed once. The ten largest clones add up to about 0.016% of the sample.

On this clone: The antigen it recognizes is unknown. The input lacks base qualities; no much larger clone sits a single base away.

Each donor gave one peripheral blood draw, approximately 120 mL on average, collected into heparinised tubes. A BD FACSAria II was used to sort naive, central memory, regulatory and stem cell-like memory CD4+ T cells with a panel that included CD45RO, CCR7, CD25, CD127, CD95 and CD27. All sorted populations exceeded 95% purity. PBMCs were isolated immediately by Lymphoprep density gradient centrifugation and stained directly without culture. So that batch effects would be minimized, each experiment stained and sorted samples in pairs, pairing one healthy donor with one patient. Sample: naive CD4+ T cells from blood. What the cell subset or site label conveys for this sample: true naive CD4+ T cells. The sequence was obtained from a woman under 30 with type 1 diabetes.

The nucleotide sequence reads TGTGCCAGCAGTTTAATCCAGATGAACACTGAAGCTTTCTTT. It translates as CASSLIQMNTEAFF. The chain is made from TRBV28 and TRBJ1-1; there is no confident call for the D gene. Based on the germline V gene, the CDR1 and CDR2 sequences are MDHEN and SYDVKM. V drops 2 bases and J drops 0 bases, leaving 7 bases in between. Reading from cysteine to phenylalanine, the CDR3 counts 14 amino acids. Only the CDR3 part of the read is kept: 42 bases, read in frame from the first base.